This entry is about one T cell receptor (beta chain). Antigen: not known. The germline V and J ends were trimmed by 3 bases and 8 bases, with 20 bases remaining between them. CDR3 size: 15 residues. Germline-derived CDR1 and CDR2 are SGHNT and YYREEE (reference sequence). This table comes from immunoSEQ multiplex PCR, and its TCRdb copy is limited to in-frame clones, with some not included. The data show fewer than 75,000 clones, with about 89% seen just once and 6.3% held by the top ten. This entry comes from a study of T cell responses to AZD1222 COVID-19 vaccine. Study-wide results and limits: Only 5 to 7 individuals given AZD1222 were seropositive at baseline. After the peak T cell response, and only then, were repertoires sampled. Nearly half of spike-specific TCRs reportedly target unmutated variant regions. The study found Spike-specific TCR breadth and depth rose after two AZD1222 doses.

The sequence was collected from an adult who received the MenACWY meningococcal vaccine as a control. V is TRBV5-4 and J is TRBJ1-2; D is ambiguous. The source was peripheral blood, collected 28 days after the second dose of the MenACWY control vaccine. CDR3 sequence (DNA): TGTGCCAGCAGCTCCTCAGTAGGCGATGCTCCGGGCTACACCTTC. This encodes CASSSSVGDAPGYTF. Together with reference TRBV5-4 and TRBJ1-2, the CDR3 gives the full variable domain: ETGVTQSPTHLIKTRGQQVTLRCSSQSGHNTVSWYQQALGQGPQFIFQYYREEENGRGNFPPRFSGLQFPNYSSELNVNALELDDSALYLCASSSSVGDAPGYTFGSGTRLTVV.